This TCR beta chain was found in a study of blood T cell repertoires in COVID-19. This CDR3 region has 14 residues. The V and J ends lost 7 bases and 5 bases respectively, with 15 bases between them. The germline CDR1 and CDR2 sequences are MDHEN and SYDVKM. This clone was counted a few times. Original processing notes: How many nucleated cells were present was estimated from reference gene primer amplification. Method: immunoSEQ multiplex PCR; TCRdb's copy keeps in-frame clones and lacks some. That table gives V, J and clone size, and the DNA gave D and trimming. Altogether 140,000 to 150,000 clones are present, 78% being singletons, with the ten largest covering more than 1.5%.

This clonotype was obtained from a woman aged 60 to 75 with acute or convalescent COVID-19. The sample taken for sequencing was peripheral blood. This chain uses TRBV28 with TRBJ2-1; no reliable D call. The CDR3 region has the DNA TGTGCCAGCACCCCATCGTGGGCGCACAATGAGCAGTTCTTC. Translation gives CASTPSWAHNEQFF.